This entry lists 3 T cell receptor beta chains sequenced from one sample in a study of blood T cell repertoires in COVID-19. Produced via immunoSEQ multiplex PCR; TCRdb's table is partial and in-frame only. The data contain fewer than 250,000 clones, around 86% of them singletons. The sequenced sample was peripheral blood. The receptors here all came from a man aged 60-69 years with acute or convalescent COVID-19.

In its sample, this clone was seen once. This chain joins TRBV9 and TRBJ2-3; TRBD2 might be the D (6 bases). The germline V and J ends were trimmed by 5 bases and 0 bases, with 19 bases remaining between them. The CDR3 is made up of 17 amino acids. Germline V CDR1 and CDR2: SGDLS, YYNGEE. CDR3 coding DNA: TGTGCCAGCAGAGACCCGCGGGATTCGGATAGCACAGATACGCAGTATTTT. Its translation: CASRDPRDSDSTDTQYF.

This clone was seen more than once but under ten times. The chain has TRBV29-1 and TRBJ1-2; D remains unclear. V was shortened by 6 bases and J by 7 bases, with 21 bases between the two germline ends. The CDR3 is 14 residues long. Germline loops: CDR1 SQVTM, CDR2 ANQGSEA. The CDR3 region has the DNA TGCAGCGTCGGTCCCCAAATAGGAGGAAGTGGCTACACCTTC. Translating gives CSVGPQIGGSGYTF.

The chain combines TRBV7-8 with TRBJ1-2; D perhaps matches TRBD1 (6 bases). Trimming cost V 5 bases and J 5 bases, with 18 bases left between them. The germline V gene has CDR1 SGHVS and CDR2 FQNEAQ. The CDR3 runs to 15 residues. CDR3 nucleotides: TGTGCCAGCAGCCTTGGACAGAAGGATATATATGGCTACACCTTC. Encoded protein: CASSLGQKDIYGYTF.